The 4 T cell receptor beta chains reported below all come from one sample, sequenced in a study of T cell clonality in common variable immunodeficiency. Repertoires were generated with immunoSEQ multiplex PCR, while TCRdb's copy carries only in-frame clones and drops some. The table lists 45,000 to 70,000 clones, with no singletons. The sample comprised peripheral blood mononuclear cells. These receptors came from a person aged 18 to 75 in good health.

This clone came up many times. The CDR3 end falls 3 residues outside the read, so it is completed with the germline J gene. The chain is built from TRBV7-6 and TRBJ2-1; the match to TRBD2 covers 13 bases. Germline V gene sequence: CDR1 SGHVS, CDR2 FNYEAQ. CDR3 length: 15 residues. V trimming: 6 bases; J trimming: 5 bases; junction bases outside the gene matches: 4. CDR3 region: CASRRLAGGHNEQFF. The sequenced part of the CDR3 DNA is TGTGCCAGCAGGAGACTAGCGGGGGGCCACAATGAG.

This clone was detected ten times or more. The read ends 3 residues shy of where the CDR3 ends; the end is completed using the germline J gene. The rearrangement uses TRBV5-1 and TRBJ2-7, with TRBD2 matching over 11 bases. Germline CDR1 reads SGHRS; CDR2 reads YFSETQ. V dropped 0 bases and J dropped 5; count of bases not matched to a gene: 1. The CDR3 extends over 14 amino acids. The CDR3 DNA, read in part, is TGCGCCAGCAGCTTGGCACTAGCGGGAGACGAG. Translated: CASSLALAGDE. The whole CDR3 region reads CASSLALAGDEQYF.

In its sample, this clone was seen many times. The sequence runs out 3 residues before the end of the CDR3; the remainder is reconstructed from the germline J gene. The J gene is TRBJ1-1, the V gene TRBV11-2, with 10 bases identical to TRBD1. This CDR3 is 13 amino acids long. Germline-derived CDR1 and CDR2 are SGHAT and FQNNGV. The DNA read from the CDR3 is TGTGCCAGCAGCTCGTCGGGACAGGGGGAA. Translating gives CASSSSGQGE. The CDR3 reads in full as CASSSSGQGEAFF.

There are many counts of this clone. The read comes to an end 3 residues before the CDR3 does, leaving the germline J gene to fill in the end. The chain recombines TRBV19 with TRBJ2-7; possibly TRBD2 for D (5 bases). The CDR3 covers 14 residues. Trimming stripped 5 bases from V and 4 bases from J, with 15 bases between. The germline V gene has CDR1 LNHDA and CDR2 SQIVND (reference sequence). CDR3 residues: CASSPLGLSYEQYF. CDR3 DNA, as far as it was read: TGTGCCAGTAGTCCACTAGGGTTGTCGTACGAG.